A selection of T cell receptor beta chains follows, all from one sample in a study of blood T cell repertoires in COVID-19. The table came from immunoSEQ multiplex PCR; TCRdb's copy has only in-frame clones and leaves some out. This table holds 200,000 to 300,000 clones, 86% found once. The sequenced sample consisted of peripheral blood. These receptor sequences come from a man aged 25-45 years with active or convalescent COVID-19. Each CDR3 is given with its conserved first and last residue. The order of the fields is V gene, J gene, D gene, clone size, CDR3 protein, CDR3 DNA. The D gene is left open where the match is weak. The size field is filled for only some rows; it gives once, few, many or a size class.

TRBV10-1,TRBJ2-3,NA,NA,CASSDISPPTDTQYF,TGCGCCAGCAGTGATATTAGTCCACCCACAGATACGCAGTATTTT
TRBV30,TRBJ2-2,NA,NA,CAWSAPTNTGELFF,TGTGCCTGGAGTGCCCCCACGAACACCGGGGAGCTGTTTTTT
TRBV5-1,TRBJ2-7,NA,NA,CASSLAQVRTAEQYF,TGCGCCAGCAGCTTGGCGCAAGTACGGACAGCTGAGCAGTACTTC
TRBV7-2,TRBJ2-1,TRBD2,NA,CASSLAGTKEQFF,TGTGCCAGCAGCTTAGCCGGGACTAAAGAGCAGTTCTTC
TRBV9,TRBJ2-3,NA,NA,CASSGGPADTQYF,TGTGCCAGCAGCGGGGGGCCGGCAGATACGCAGTATTTT
TRBV2,TRBJ2-7,NA,NA,CASSEAAAVEEQYF,TGTGCCAGCAGTGAAGCGGCTGCGGTGGAAGAGCAGTACTTC
TRBV4-3,TRBJ1-1,NA,NA,CASSLSYGGDTEAFF,TGCGCCAGCAGCCTATCTTATGGGGGGGACACTGAAGCTTTCTTT
TRBV2,TRBJ1-2,NA,NA,CASSVQNYGYTF,TGTGCCAGCAGTGTCCAGAACTATGGCTACACCTTC
TRBV19,TRBJ1-5,TRBD1,NA,CASSIGTGGQPQHF,TGTGCCAGTAGTATAGGGACAGGAGGGCAGCCCCAGCATTTT
TRBV3-1/TRBV3-2,TRBJ2-1,NA,NA,CASSQYGVSSNEQFF,TGTGCCAGCAGCCAGTACGGGGTCTCTTCCAATGAGCAGTTCTTC
TRBV7-2,TRBJ2-3,TRBD2,NA,CASSSRLAGRESDTQYF,TGTGCCAGCAGCTCCCGACTAGCGGGCCGGGAGTCAGATACGCAGTATTTT
TRBV27,TRBJ1-5,NA,NA,CASSRQGNQPQHF,TGTGCCAGCAGTCGGCAGGGCAATCAGCCCCAGCATTTT
TRBV5-6,TRBJ1-1,NA,NA,CASSLMWLSGGTEAFF,TGTGCCAGCAGCTTGATGTGGCTTAGCGGGGGCACTGAAGCTTTCTTT
TRBV15,TRBJ1-2,NA,NA,CATSRERGGAQSGYTF,TGTGCCACCAGCAGAGAGAGAGGGGGGGCTCAGTCTGGCTACACCTTC
TRBV5-1,TRBJ2-7,TRBD1,few,CASSPTGGGYEQYF,TGCGCCAGCAGCCCGACAGGGGGCGGCTACGAGCAGTACTTC
TRBV4-1,TRBJ1-4,TRBD1,NA,CASSQDRGRSEKLFF,TGCGCCAGCAGCCAAGACAGGGGGAGGAGTGAAAAACTGTTTTTT
TRBV6-5,TRBJ1-2,TRBD1,NA,CASSYLGQGHGYTF,TGTGCCAGCAGTTACTTGGGACAGGGCCATGGCTACACCTTC
TRBV14,TRBJ1-2,NA,NA,CASSQDAGSGYTF,TGTGCCAGCAGCCAAGATGCGGGGAGCGGCTACACCTTC
TRBV7-2,TRBJ2-3,TRBD1,few,CASSPDRGFTDTQYF,TGTGCCAGCAGCCCGGACAGGGGGTTCACAGATACGCAGTATTTT
TRBV29-1,TRBJ1-2,NA,NA,CSVEGGPVYGYTF,TGCAGCGTTGAAGGGGGCCCGGTCTATGGCTACACCTTC
TRBV29-1,TRBJ2-7,NA,NA,CSVEETGYEQYF,TGCAGCGTTGAAGAAACAGGCTACGAGCAGTACTTC
TRBV30,TRBJ1-5,NA,NA,CAWNVGGNQPQHF,TGTGCCTGGAATGTCGGGGGCAATCAGCCCCAGCATTTT
TRBV7-8,TRBJ1-1,NA,NA,CASSLASMNTEAFF,TGTGCCAGCAGCTTAGCATCAATGAACACTGAAGCTTTCTTT
TRBV7-2,TRBJ1-2,TRBD1,NA,CASSGTGGGYGYTF,TGTGCCAGCAGCGGAACAGGGGGAGGCTATGGCTACACCTTC
TRBV30,TRBJ2-5,NA,NA,CAWSPPGRGRETQYF,TGTGCCTGGAGTCCCCCGGGGCGGGGCAGGGAGACCCAGTACTTC
TRBV11-2,TRBJ2-4,NA,few,CASSSRRGVWENIQYF,TGTGCCAGCAGCTCCCGGCGGGGAGTCTGGGAAAACATTCAGTACTTC
TRBV2,TRBJ2-2,NA,NA,CASRENRDETGELFF,TGTGCCAGCAGGGAAAACAGGGATGAAACCGGGGAGCTGTTTTTT
TRBV12-3/TRBV12-4,TRBJ1-2,NA,NA,CASSLVQGPGYTF,TGTGCCAGCAGTTTGGTGCAGGGCCCAGGCTACACCTTC
TRBV4-2,TRBJ2-7,TRBD2,once,CASSQGGGLTIEQYF,TGTGCCAGCAGCCAAGGCGGGGGGCTCACGATCGAGCAGTACTTC
TRBV9,TRBJ1-1,NA,NA,CASSRKPRGDTEAFF,TGTGCCAGCAGCCGAAAGCCCAGGGGAGACACTGAAGCTTTCTTT
TRBV5-4,TRBJ1-1,NA,NA,CASSPQTQGGTEAFF,TGTGCCAGCAGCCCACAGACGCAGGGTGGCACTGAAGCTTTCTTT
TRBV11-3,TRBJ1-6,NA,NA,CASSLALRSSYNSPLHF,TGTGCCAGCAGCTTAGCGCTGAGGAGCTCCTATAATTCACCCCTCCACTTT
TRBV7-9,TRBJ2-1,NA,NA,CASSLAQEIYNEQFF,TGTGCCAGCAGCTTAGCGCAGGAAATCTACAATGAGCAGTTCTTC
TRBV29-1,TRBJ1-5,TRBD1,NA,CSVVVGTGGLGSNQPQHF,TGCAGCGTTGTTGTGGGGACAGGGGGCTTGGGCAGCAATCAGCCCCAGCATTTT
TRBV5-1,TRBJ2-3,NA,NA,CASSFGGGSTDTQYF,TGCGCCAGCAGCTTTGGGGGCGGAAGCACAGATACGCAGTATTTT
TRBV9,TRBJ2-5,TRBD1,NA,CASSVTSQTGSSLYF,TGTGCCAGCAGCGTAACTTCGCAGACAGGGTCATCGTTGTACTTC
TRBV7-8,TRBJ2-2,TRBD1,NA,CASSGDRGGELFF,TGTGCCAGCAGCGGGGACAGGGGCGGGGAGCTGTTTTTT
TRBV7-9,TRBJ2-1,TRBD1,NA,CASSSRGDRATIGEQFF,TGTGCCAGCAGCTCAAGAGGGGACAGGGCCACAATCGGTGAGCAGTTCTTC
TRBV7-2,TRBJ2-7,NA,NA,CATSRSQQGYEQYF,TGTGCCACATCACGATCGCAGCAGGGCTACGAGCAGTACTTC
TRBV7-2,TRBJ2-3,NA,once,CACDPGPGRLDTQYF,TGTGCCTGTGATCCGGGACCGGGGAGGTTAGATACGCAGTATTTT
TRBV21-1,TRBJ2-3,NA,NA,CASSKFRGLAGLTDTQYF,TGTGCCAGCAGCAAATTTAGGGGACTAGCGGGGTTGACAGATACGCAGTATTTT
TRBV7-9,TRBJ2-2,TRBD1,NA,CASSPQGAGGHTGELFF,TGTGCCAGCAGCCCACAGGGGGCTGGAGGCCACACCGGGGAGCTGTTTTTT